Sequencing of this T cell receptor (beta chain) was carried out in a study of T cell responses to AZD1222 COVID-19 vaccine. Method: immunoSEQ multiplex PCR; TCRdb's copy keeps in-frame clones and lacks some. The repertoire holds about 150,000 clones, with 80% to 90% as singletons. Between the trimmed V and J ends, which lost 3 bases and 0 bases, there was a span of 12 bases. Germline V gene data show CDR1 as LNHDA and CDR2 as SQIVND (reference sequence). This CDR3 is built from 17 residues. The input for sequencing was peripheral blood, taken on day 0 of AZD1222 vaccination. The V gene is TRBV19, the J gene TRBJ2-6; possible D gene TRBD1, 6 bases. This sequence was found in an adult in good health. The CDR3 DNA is TGTGCCAGTAGTATCGCCACAGGGAGCTCTGGGGCCAACGTCCTGACTTTC. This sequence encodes CASSIATGSSGANVLTF.